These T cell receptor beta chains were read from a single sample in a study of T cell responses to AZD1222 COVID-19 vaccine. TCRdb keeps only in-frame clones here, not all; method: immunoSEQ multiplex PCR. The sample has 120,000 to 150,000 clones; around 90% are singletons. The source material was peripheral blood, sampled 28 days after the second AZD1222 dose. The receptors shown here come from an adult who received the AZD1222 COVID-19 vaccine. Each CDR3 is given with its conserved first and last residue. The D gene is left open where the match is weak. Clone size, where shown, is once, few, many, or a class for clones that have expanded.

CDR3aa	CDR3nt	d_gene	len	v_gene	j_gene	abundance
CASGVGYEQYF	TGTGCCTCCGGAGTGGGGTACGAGCAGTACTTC	-	11	TRBV19	TRBJ2-7	-
CAINTGASTDTQYF	TGTGCCATCAATACGGGAGCTAGCACAGATACGCAGTATTTT	-	14	TRBV10-3	TRBJ2-3	-
CASSPRGQGARNEQFF	TGCGCCAGCAGCCCCCGGGGACAGGGGGCGCGGAATGAGCAGTTCTTC	TRBD1	16	TRBV4-3	TRBJ2-1	once
CASSVGGRADTQYF	TGTGCCAGCAGCGTAGGGGGGAGGGCAGATACGCAGTATTTT	TRBD2	14	TRBV9	TRBJ2-3	-
CASSRRLVTEAFF	TGTGCCAGCAGCCGGAGGTTAGTTACTGAAGCTTTCTTT	-	13	TRBV6-5	TRBJ1-1	-
CASSYRDGYTF	TGTGCCAGCTCCTATCGGGATGGCTACACCTTC	-	11	TRBV28	TRBJ1-2	-
CASSQGGGEAYEQYF	TGCGCCAGCAGCCAAGGAGGGGGTGAAGCTTACGAGCAGTACTTC	-	15	TRBV4-3	TRBJ2-7	-
CASSLLEAGTDTQYF	TGTGCCAGCAGCTTACTGGAGGCCGGCACAGATACGCAGTATTTT	-	15	TRBV7-9	TRBJ2-3	-
CASSKPGQGRNGYTF	TGTGCCAGCAGTAAACCGGGACAGGGAAGAAATGGCTACACCTTC	TRBD1	15	TRBV6-2/TRBV6-3	TRBJ1-2	-
CASSYSGDYEQYF	TGTGCCAGCAGTTACTCGGGAGACTACGAGCAGTACTTC	-	13	TRBV6-5	TRBJ2-7	-
CASSRTLDSYEQYF	TGTGCCAGCAGCCGAACCTTAGACAGTTACGAGCAGTACTTC	-	14	TRBV3-1/TRBV3-2	TRBJ2-7	-
CASYSGFEPQHF	TGTGCCAGCTATTCAGGGTTTGAGCCCCAGCATTTT	-	12	TRBV28	TRBJ1-5	-
CASSQEPGGNQPQHF	TGCGCCAGCAGCCAAGAGCCAGGGGGCAATCAGCCCCAGCATTTT	-	15	TRBV4-3	TRBJ1-5	once
CASSLQAGGLTEAFF	TGTGCCAGCAGTTTACAGGCAGGGGGCCTCACTGAAGCTTTCTTT	TRBD1	15	TRBV27	TRBJ1-1	-
CASRGSSGMSSYEQYF	TGTGCCAGCCGCGGGTCTAGCGGTATGAGCTCCTACGAGCAGTACTTC	TRBD2	16	TRBV11-3	TRBJ2-7	-
CASSFPGSGSYNEQFF	TGTGCCAGCAGTTTCCCTGGTAGCGGGAGCTACAATGAGCAGTTCTTC	TRBD2	16	TRBV28	TRBJ2-1	-
CASSEARGGQGNF	TGTGCCAGCAGTGAAGCAAGGGGCGGACAGGGAAACTTC	TRBD1	13	TRBV6-1	TRBJ2-5	-
CSVEMTVGGVYGYTF	TGCAGCGTTGAAATGACAGTCGGGGGCGTCTATGGCTACACCTTC	-	15	TRBV29-1	TRBJ1-2	few
CASSSGPGGSGELFF	TGTGCCAGCAGTTCGGGACCCGGTGGGTCCGGGGAGCTGTTTTTT	-	15	TRBV6-5	TRBJ2-2	-
CASTKTGGGYTF	TGTGCCAGCACCAAGACAGGGGGAGGCTACACCTTC	TRBD1	12	TRBV7-2	TRBJ1-2	-
CAWSNGGNTDTQYF	TGTGCCTGGTCAAACGGGGGGAACACAGATACGCAGTATTTT	TRBD2	14	TRBV30	TRBJ2-3	-
CASSLDRAGNQPQHF	TGTGCCAGCAGTTTGGACAGGGCGGGCAATCAGCCCCAGCATTTT	TRBD1	15	TRBV28	TRBJ1-5	-